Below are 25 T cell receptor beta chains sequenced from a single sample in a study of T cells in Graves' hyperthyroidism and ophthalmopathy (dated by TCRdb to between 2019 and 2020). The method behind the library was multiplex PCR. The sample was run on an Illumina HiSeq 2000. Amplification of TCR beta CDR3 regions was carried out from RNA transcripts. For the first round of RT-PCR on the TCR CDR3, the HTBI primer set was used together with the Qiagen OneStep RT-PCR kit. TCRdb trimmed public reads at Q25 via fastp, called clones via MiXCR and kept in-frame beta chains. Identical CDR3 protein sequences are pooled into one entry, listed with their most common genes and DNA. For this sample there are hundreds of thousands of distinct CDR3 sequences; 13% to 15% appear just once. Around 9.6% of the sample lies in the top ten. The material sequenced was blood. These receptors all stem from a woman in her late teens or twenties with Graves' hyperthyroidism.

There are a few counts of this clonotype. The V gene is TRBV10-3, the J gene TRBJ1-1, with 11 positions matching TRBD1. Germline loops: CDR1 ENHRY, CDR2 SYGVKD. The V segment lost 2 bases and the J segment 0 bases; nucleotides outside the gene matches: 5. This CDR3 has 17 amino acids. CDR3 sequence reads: CAISEAGTGGLNTEAFF. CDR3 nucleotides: TGTGCCATCAGTGAGGCCGGGACAGGGGGGTTGAACACTGAAGCTTTCTTT.

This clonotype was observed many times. The CDR3 loop reads CASNDEREATTGANVLTF. The DNA of the CDR3 is TGTGCCAGCAATGATGAGCGGGAGGCCACAACTGGGGCCAACGTCCTGACTTTC. V usage is TRBV28 and J usage is TRBJ2-6, with 9 nucleotides matching TRBD2. The CDR3 has 18 residues. CDR1 is MDHEN and CDR2 is SYDVKM in the germline V gene. The trim removed 7 bases at V and 2 bases at J, leaving 12 bases unmatched.

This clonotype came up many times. DNA of the CDR3: TGCAGTGCTAGACAGACAGCTATGAACACTGAAGCTTTCTTT. Protein: CSARQTAMNTEAFF. The gene calls are TRBV20-1 and TRBJ1-1, with D possibly matching TRBD1 (5 bases). Germline V gene data show CDR1 as DFQATT and CDR2 as SNEGSKA (reference sequence). The V end was cut by 2 bases, the J end by 0 bases, with 10 bases between. The CDR3 runs 14 residues.

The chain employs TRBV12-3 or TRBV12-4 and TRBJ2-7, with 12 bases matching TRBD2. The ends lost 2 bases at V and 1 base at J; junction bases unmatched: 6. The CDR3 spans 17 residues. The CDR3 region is CASSLWGTSGRSYEQYF. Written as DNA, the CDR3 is TGTGCCAGCAGTTTATGGGGGACTAGCGGGCGATCCTACGAGCAGTACTTC.

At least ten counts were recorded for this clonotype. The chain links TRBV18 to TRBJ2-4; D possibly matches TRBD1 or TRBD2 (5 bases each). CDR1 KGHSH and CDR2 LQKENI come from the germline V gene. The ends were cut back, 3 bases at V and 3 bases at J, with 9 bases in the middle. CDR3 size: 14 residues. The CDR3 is CASSPGTSKNIQYF. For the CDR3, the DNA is TGTGCCAGCTCACCCGGGACGAGCAAAAACATTCAGTACTTC.

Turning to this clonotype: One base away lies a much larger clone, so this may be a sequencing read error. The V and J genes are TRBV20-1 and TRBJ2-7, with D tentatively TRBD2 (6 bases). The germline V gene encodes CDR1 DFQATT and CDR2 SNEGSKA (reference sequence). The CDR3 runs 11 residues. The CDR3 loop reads CRGGNSYEQCF. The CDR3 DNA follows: TGCAGGGGGGGTAATTCCTACGAGCAGTGCTTC.

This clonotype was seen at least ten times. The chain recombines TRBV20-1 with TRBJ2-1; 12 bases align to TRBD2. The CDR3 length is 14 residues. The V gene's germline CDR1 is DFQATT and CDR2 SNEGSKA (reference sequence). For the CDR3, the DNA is TGCGGCCTTCACGGGACTAGCGGGTCCAATGAGCAGTTCTTC. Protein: CGLHGTSGSNEQFF.

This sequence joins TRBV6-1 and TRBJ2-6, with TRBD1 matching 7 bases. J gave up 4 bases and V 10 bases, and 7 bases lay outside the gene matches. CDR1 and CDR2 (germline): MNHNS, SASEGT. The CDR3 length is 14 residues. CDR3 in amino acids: CAIPTGAGANVLTF. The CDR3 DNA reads TGTGCCATCCCAACAGGGGCGGGGGCCAACGTCCTGACTTTC.

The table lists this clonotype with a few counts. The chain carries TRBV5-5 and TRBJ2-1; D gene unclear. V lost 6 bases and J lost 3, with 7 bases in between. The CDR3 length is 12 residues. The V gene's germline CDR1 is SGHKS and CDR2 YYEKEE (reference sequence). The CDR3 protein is CASMGFYNEQFF. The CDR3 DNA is TGTGCCAGCATGGGCTTCTACAATGAGCAGTTCTTC.

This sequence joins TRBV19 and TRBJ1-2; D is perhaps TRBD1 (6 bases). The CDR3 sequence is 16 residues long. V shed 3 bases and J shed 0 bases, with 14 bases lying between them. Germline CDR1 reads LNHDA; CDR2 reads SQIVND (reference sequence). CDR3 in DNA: TGTGCCAGTAGTATGGGGGGCGCGGGGGCTAACTATGGCTACACCTTC. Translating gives CASSMGGAGANYGYTF. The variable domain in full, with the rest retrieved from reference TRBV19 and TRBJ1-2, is DGGITQSPKYLFRKEGQNVTLSCEQNLNHDAMYWYRQDPGQGLRLIYYSQIVNDFQKGDIAEGYSVSREKKESFPLTVTSAQKNPTAFYLCASSMGGAGANYGYTFGSGTRLTVV.

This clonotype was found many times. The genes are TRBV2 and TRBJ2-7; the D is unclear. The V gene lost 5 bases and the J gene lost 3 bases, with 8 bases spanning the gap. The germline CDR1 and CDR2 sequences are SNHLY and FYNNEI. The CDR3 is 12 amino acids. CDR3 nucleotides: TGTGCCAGCAGTATAACAGTCTACGAGCAGTACTTC. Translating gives CASSITVYEQYF.

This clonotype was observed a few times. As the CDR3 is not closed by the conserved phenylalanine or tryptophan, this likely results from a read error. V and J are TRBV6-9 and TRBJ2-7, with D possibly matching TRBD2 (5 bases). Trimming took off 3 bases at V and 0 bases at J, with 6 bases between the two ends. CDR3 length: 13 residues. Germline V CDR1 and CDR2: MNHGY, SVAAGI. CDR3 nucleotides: TGTGCCAGCAGTTACGGGGACTCCTACGAGCAGTACCTC. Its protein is CASSYGDSYEQYL.

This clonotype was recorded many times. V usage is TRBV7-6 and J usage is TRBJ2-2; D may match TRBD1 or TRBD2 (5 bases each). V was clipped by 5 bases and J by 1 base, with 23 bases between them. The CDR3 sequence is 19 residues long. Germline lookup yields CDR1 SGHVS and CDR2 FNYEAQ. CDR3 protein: CASSPPVVGRLMNTGELFF. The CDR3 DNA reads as TGTGCCAGCAGCCCACCCGTTGTGGGACGACTCATGAACACCGGGGAGCTGTTTTTT.

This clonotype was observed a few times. The CDR3 sequence: CASSSPGTSGRVSTDTQYF. In DNA form, the CDR3 reads TGTGCCAGCAGCTCACCCGGGACTAGCGGGAGAGTAAGCACAGATACGCAGTATTTT. The chain combines TRBV9 with TRBJ2-3; TRBD2 agrees at 14 bases. Trimming removed 4 bases from V and 0 bases from J; junction bases left unmatched: 10. Germline V gene sequence: CDR1 SGDLS, CDR2 YYNGEE. The CDR3 totals 19 residues.

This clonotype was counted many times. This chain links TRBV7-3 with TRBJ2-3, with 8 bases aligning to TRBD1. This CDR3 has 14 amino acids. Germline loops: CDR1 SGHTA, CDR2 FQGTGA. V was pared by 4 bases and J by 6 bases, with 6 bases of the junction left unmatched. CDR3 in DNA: TGTGCCAGCAGCTCGAGACAGGGGAAGGATACGCAGTATTTT. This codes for CASSSRQGKDTQYF.

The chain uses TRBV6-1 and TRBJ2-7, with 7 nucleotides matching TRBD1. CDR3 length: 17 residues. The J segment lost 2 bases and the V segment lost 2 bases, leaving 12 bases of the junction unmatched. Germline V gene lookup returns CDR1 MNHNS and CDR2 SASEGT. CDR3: CASSELNTGVGAYEQYF. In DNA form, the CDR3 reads TGTGCCAGCAGTGAATTAAATACAGGGGTGGGAGCCTACGAGCAGTACTTC.

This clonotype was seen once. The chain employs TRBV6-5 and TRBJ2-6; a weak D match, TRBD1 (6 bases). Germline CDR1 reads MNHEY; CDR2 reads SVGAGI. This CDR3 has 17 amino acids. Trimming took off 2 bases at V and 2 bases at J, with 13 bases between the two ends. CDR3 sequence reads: CASSYTDSGAGANVLTF. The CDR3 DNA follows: TGTGCCAGCAGTTACACTGATTCAGGGGCTGGGGCCAACGTCCTGACTTTC.

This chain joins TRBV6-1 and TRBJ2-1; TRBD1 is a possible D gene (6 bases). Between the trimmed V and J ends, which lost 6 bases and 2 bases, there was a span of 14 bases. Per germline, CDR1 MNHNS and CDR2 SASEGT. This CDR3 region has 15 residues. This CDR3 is CASSRQGLTYNEQFF. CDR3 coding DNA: TGTGCCAGCAGCCGGCAGGGGCTAACCTACAATGAGCAGTTCTTC.

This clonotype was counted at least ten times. CDR3 bases: TGTGCCAGCAGCTTCCACAGGGGTGAGACCCAGTACTTC. Translating gives CASSFHRGETQYF. The chain has TRBV11-3 and TRBJ2-5; 7 positions agree with TRBD1. With V trimmed by 3 bases and J by 5 bases, 3 bases remained unmatched. The CDR3 runs to 13 residues. Germline V gives CDR1 SGHNT, CDR2 YENEEA.

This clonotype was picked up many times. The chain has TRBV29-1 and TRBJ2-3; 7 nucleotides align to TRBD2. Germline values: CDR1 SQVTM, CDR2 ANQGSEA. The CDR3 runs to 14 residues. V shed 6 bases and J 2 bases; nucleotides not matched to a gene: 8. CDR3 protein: CSVDTSGDTDTQYF. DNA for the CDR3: TGCAGCGTAGACACAAGCGGGGACACAGATACGCAGTATTTT.

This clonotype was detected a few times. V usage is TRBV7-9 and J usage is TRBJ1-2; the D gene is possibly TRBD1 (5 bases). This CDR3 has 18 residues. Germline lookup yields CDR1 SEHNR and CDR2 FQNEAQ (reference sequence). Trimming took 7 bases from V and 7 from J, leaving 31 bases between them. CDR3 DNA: TGTGCCAGCACCCTGGACCCAGGGAGGGTGGGCGATTCCGCTGGCTACACCTTC. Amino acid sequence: CASTLDPGRVGDSAGYTF.

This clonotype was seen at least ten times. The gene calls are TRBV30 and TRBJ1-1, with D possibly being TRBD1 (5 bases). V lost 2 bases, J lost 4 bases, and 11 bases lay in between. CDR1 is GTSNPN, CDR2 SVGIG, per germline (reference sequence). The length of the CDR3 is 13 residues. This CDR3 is CAWSSGRATEAFF. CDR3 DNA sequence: TGTGCCTGGAGTTCGGGCAGGGCCACTGAAGCTTTCTTT.

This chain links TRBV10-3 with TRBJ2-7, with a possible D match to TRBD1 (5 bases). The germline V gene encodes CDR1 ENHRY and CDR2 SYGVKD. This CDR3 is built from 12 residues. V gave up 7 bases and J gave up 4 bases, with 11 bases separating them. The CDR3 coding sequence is TGTGCCATCAAGGACACGCAGTACGAGCAGTACTTC. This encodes CAIKDTQYEQYF.

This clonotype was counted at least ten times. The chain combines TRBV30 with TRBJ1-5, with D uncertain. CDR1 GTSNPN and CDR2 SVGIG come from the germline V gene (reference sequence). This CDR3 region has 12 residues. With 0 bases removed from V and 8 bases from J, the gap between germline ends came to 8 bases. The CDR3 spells CAWSVRGKPQHF. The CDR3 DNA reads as TGTGCCTGGAGTGTACGAGGGAAGCCCCAGCATTTT. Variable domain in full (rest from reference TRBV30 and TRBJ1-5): SQTIHQWPATLVQPVGSPLSLECTVEGTSNPNLYWYRQAAGRGLQLLFYSVGIGQISSEVPQNLSASRPQDRQFILSSKKLLLSDSGFYLCAWSVRGKPQHFGDGTRLSIL.

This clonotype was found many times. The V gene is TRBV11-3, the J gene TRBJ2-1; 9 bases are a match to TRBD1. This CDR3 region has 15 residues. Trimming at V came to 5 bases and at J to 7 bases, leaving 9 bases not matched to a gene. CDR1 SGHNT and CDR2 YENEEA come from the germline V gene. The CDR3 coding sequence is TGTGCCAGCAGCCCAGGGACAGGGCTGAGGAATGAGCAGTTCTTC. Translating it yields CASSPGTGLRNEQFF. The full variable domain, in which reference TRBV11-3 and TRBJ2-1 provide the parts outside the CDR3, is EAGVVQSPRYKIIEKKQPVAFWCNPISGHNTLYWYLQNLGQGPELLIRYENEEAVDDSQLPKDRFSAERLKGVDSTLKIQPAELGDSAVYLCASSPGTGLRNEQFFGPGTRLTVL.